This is a list of T cell receptor beta chains from one sample in a study of human T cells and chemical hapten exposure. Using its own MiXCR run on the RACE reads, TCRdb lists one record per CDR3 protein. The sample has approximately 350,000 distinct CDR3 sequences, roughly 6.3% seen once. Sequenced material: whole blood, taken in connection with sensitization to the hapten diphenylcyclopropenone (DPC). These receptors were taken from a woman between 18 and 29 years old with alopecia areata. Some clones in this sample may be carry-over from other donors' samples. Each CDR3 is given with its conserved first and last residue. D genes are given only for firm matches. The size entry is marked missing in some rows and otherwise reads once, few, many or a size class.

-	TRBV4-1	TRBJ2-7	once	TGCGCCAGCAGCCTCAACGACTGGGGAGACTACGAGCAGTACTTC	CASSLNDWGDYEQYF
-	TRBV5-1	TRBJ1-4	many	TGCGCCAGCAGCGAGAGGGTTAATGAAAAACTGTTTTTT	CASSERVNEKLFF
-	TRBV4-3	TRBJ1-1	many	TGCGCCAGCAGCCATCGCACGGGGGCCGGCACTGAAGCTTTCTTT	CASSHRTGAGTEAFF
TRBD1	TRBV4-2	TRBJ1-2	many	TGTGCCAGCAGCCACGAAGGACAGGCAAGGGGCGGCTACACCTTC	CASSHEGQARGGYTF
-	TRBV7-9	TRBJ1-1	many	TGTGCCAGCAGCTTAGGGATTGACACTGAAGCTTTCTTT	CASSLGIDTEAFF
-	TRBV7-2	TRBJ1-3	few	TGTGCCAGCAGCTTAGAGGGTAACTCTGGAAACACCATATATTTT	CASSLEGNSGNTIYF
-	TRBV10-3	TRBJ1-6	many	TGTGCCATCAGGGAACAGGGCCGGGCACCCCTCCACTTT	CAIREQGRAPLHF
-	TRBV12-3/TRBV12-4	TRBJ2-3	few	TGTGCCAGCAGTTTAGCGGGGGGCCCTCCGGCAGATACGCAGTATTTT	CASSLAGGPPADTQYF
-	TRBV6-2/TRBV6-3	TRBJ2-2	many	TGTGCCAGCAGTTACGGTGGGAGCCTGGTTTTT	CASSYGGSLVF
TRBD1	TRBV9	TRBJ2-7	-	TGTGCCAGCAGCCTCGACAGGGCAAGCGAGCAGTACTTC	CASSLDRASEQYF
-	TRBV4-3	TRBJ2-1	few	TGCGCCAGCAGCCAAGGTTCAGGGCCCCTCTACAATGAGCAGTTCTTC	CASSQGSGPLYNEQFF
-	TRBV4-2	TRBJ1-2	many	TGTGCCAGCAGCCAAGAACAGGGAGGCTATGGCTACACCTTC	CASSQEQGGYGYTF
-	TRBV7-2	TRBJ2-3	-	TGTGCCAGCAGCTTAGAGAGGGCAGATACGCAGTATTTT	CASSLERADTQYF
-	TRBV28	TRBJ1-2	many	TGTGCCAGCAGTTTAAGTGGGGCCAGCTATGGCTACACCTTC	CASSLSGASYGYTF
TRBD2	TRBV24-1	TRBJ2-2	-	TGTGCCACCAGTGACCCGACTAGCGGGGTTTACACCGGGGAGCTGTTTTTT	CATSDPTSGVYTGELFF
-	TRBV7-2	TRBJ2-7	-	TGTGCCAGCAGCTTAGGGTCTTCCTCTCTCGAGCAGTACTTC	CASSLGSSSLEQYF
TRBD2	TRBV7-9	TRBJ2-3	many	TGTGCCAGCAGCTTAGGCGGGAGAGCAGATACGCAGTATTTT	CASSLGGRADTQYF
-	TRBV18	TRBJ1-5	few	TGTGCCAGCGACTGGGGGAGGCGGCAGCCCCAGCATTTT	CASDWGRRQPQHF
-	TRBV9	TRBJ1-6	many	TGTGCCAGCAGCGTGGGGGACGGGAATTCACCCCTCCACTTT	CASSVGDGNSPLHF
-	TRBV5-8	TRBJ1-1	many	TGTGCCAGCAGCTTGGATGGCTCGGCAGGGCCCACTGAAGCTTTCTTT	CASSLDGSAGPTEAFF
TRBD2	TRBV27	TRBJ2-5	-	TGTGCCAGCAGTGGGAATAGCGGGGGGCCCGGGGAGACCCAGTACTTC	CASSGNSGGPGETQYF
TRBD1	TRBV20-1	TRBJ1-5	many	TGCAGTGCTACGGGCAGGGGGAGAAATCAGCCCCAGCATTTT	CSATGRGRNQPQHF
TRBD2	TRBV20-1	TRBJ2-7	-	TGCAGTGCTACCCCCGAGCTAGCGGGGTACGAGCAGTACTTC	CSATPELAGYEQYF
TRBD1	TRBV6-6	TRBJ1-4	many	TGTGCCAGCAGGGATCAGGGGGAGAGTGAAAAACTGTTTTTT	CASRDQGESEKLFF
-	TRBV5-1	TRBJ1-4	-	TGCGCCAGCAGCTTGGGCACAGGGACAACTAATGAAAAACTGTTTTTT	CASSLGTGTTNEKLFF
TRBD1	TRBV7-2	TRBJ1-4	few	TGTGCCAGCAGCTTAGCCCCGGGACAGGGGAATGAAAAACTGTTTTTT	CASSLAPGQGNEKLFF
-	TRBV6-1	TRBJ1-2	many	TGTGCCAGCATGACAGAACAAAATCGCCAGGATAGAAACTATGGCTACACCTTC	CASMTEQNRQDRNYGYTF
-	TRBV12-3/TRBV12-4	TRBJ2-3	many	TGTGCCAGCAGTTTAGGCCGGGGAGATACGCAGTATTTT	CASSLGRGDTQYF
-	TRBV5-4	TRBJ2-4	many	TGTGCCAGCAGCCTGGATGGGGGCAAGGGCAAAAACATTCAGTACTTC	CASSLDGGKGKNIQYF
TRBD2	TRBV20-1	TRBJ2-3	-	TGCAGTGCTAGTGGGCTAGCGGGGGACCGGGTTACGCAGTATTTT	CSASGLAGDRVTQYF
-	TRBV7-6	TRBJ2-7	-	TGTGCCAGCAGATCTTTAGTAGGTATGGAGCAGTACTTC	CASRSLVGMEQYF
TRBD1	TRBV6-2/TRBV6-3	TRBJ1-1	-	TGTGCCAGCAAGGGACAGGGGGACACTGAAGCTTTCTTT	CASKGQGDTEAFF
-	TRBV7-3	TRBJ2-3	-	TGTGCCAGCAGCTTACTCTCCGGTGGGGGCCTCACAGATACGCAGTATTTT	CASSLLSGGGLTDTQYF
TRBD1	TRBV7-9	TRBJ2-3	few	TGTGCCAGCAGCTTACAACAGACAGGGAGCACAGATACGCAGTATTTT	CASSLQQTGSTDTQYF
-	TRBV7-2	TRBJ2-5	many	TGTGCCAGCAGCTTGAATTCCGGGACCCCGGCGGGCTTC	CASSLNSGTPAGF
-	TRBV20-1	TRBJ1-4	-	TGCAGTGCTGGGGGAGGGTCCGTAAAACTGTTTTTT	CSAGGGSVKLFF
TRBD1	TRBV28	TRBJ2-7	few	TGTGCCAGCAGCTCGGGACAGGGTTTACCCGAGCAGTACTTC	CASSSGQGLPEQYF
TRBD1	TRBV7-3	TRBJ1-1	many	TGTGCCAGCAGCTTAGGGGTAACAGGGGGCGATGAAGCTTTCTTT	CASSLGVTGGDEAFF
TRBD1	TRBV27	TRBJ2-7	few	TGTGCCAGCAGTTTATGGGGACAGGGAATCGAGCAGTACTTC	CASSLWGQGIEQYF
TRBD1	TRBV29-1	TRBJ2-7	many	TGCAGCGTTGGAGGACAGGGGAGGTCCTACGAGCAGTACTTC	CSVGGQGRSYEQYF
TRBD1	TRBV24-1	TRBJ2-3	-	TGTGCCACTAGGGACAGGGGATTAGCAGATACGCAGTATTTT	CATRDRGLADTQYF
TRBD1	TRBV7-2	TRBJ1-1	many	TGTGCCAGCAGCTTCTTTCCGGGACAGGGGGTCCAAGCTTTCTTT	CASSFFPGQGVQAFF
TRBD2	TRBV9	TRBJ2-1	-	TGTGCCAGCAGCGTACTCGGGACTAGCGGTACAAATGAGCAGTTCTTC	CASSVLGTSGTNEQFF
-	TRBV5-1	TRBJ1-1	many	TGCGCCAGCAGCTTGGAGTACGGGCAGAACACTGAAGCTTTCTTT	CASSLEYGQNTEAFF
-	TRBV20-1	TRBJ1-1	few	TGCAGTGCTAAAACAGGGTATAGCACTGAAGCTTTCTTT	CSAKTGYSTEAFF
-	TRBV14	TRBJ2-7	-	TGTGCCAGCAGCCACGTGCCCGCCTACGAGCAGTACTTC	CASSHVPAYEQYF
-	TRBV20-1	TRBJ2-4	few	TGCAGTGCTGGGTTGCCACGATTGGACATTCAGTACTTC	CSAGLPRLDIQYF
TRBD2	TRBV29-1	TRBJ2-3	few	TGCAGCGTTGAACCCGCCGGGCCCGTGTTAGCGGGGGGAACAGATACGCAGTATTTT	CSVEPAGPVLAGGTDTQYF
-	TRBV6-6	TRBJ1-1	many	TGTGCCAGCAGTTCCCGGGCTGAAGCTTTCTTT	CASSSRAEAFF
-	TRBV2	TRBJ1-5	few	TGTGCCAGCAGAGAGCGTCCGTCGGGTCAGCCCCAGCATTTT	CASRERPSGQPQHF
-	TRBV7-9	TRBJ1-3	few	TGTGCCAGCAGCTTACAGGGAACAGAATATTTT	CASSLQGTEYF
-	TRBV20-1	TRBJ2-7	-	TGCAGTGCTAAGAGTCAGAGATCCTACGAGCAGTACTTC	CSAKSQRSYEQYF
-	TRBV25-1	TRBJ2-7	many	TGTGCCAGCAGTGAACCCGCGGACCCCTACGAGCAGTACTTC	CASSEPADPYEQYF
-	TRBV3-1	TRBJ1-1	few	TGTGCCAGCAGCCATGCTCCAGGTGAAGCTTTCTTT	CASSHAPGEAFF
TRBD1	TRBV12-3/TRBV12-4	TRBJ1-5	many	TGTGCCAGCAGTCCTGGGGACAGGAATCAGCCCCAGCATTTT	CASSPGDRNQPQHF
TRBD1	TRBV4-1	TRBJ1-1	many	TGCGCCAGCTGGGGACAGGGGGCTGAAGCTTTCTTT	CASWGQGAEAFF
-	TRBV14	TRBJ2-7	few	TGTGCCAGCAGCCAAGTTCCTCTGGGAGCAGGGACCTACGAGCAGTACTTC	CASSQVPLGAGTYEQYF
-	TRBV24-1	TRBJ2-3	-	TGTGCCACCAAGGGGGTAACAGATACGCAGTATTTT	CATKGVTDTQYF
-	TRBV4-1	TRBJ1-1	-	TGCGCCAGCGGCCAAGAAATCCAGGAGATGCCAGAAGCTTTCTTT	CASGQEIQEMPEAFF
TRBD1	TRBV27	TRBJ1-5	few	TGTGCCAGCAGCCGAAAAAAACAGGGGGTTGGGCAGCCCCAGCATTTT	CASSRKKQGVGQPQHF